The 2 T cell receptor beta chains below all came from one sample that was sequenced in a study of T cell responses to AZD1222 COVID-19 vaccine. The repertoire was sequenced with immunoSEQ multiplex PCR; TCRdb's copy has only in-frame clones and lacks some. The profile covers roughly 160,000 clones, with 85% to 95% appearing a single time and 0.7% to 0.9% taken by the ten largest. The sample here was peripheral blood, taken on day 0 of AZD1222 vaccination. The receptor set was obtained from an adult in good health.

The chain recombines TRBV2 with TRBJ2-5; TRBD2 agrees at 8 bases. The J segment lost 4 bases and the V segment lost 6 bases, leaving 10 bases of the junction unmatched. CDR3 size: 15 residues. The germline V gene has CDR1 SNHLY and CDR2 FYNNEI. The DNA for the CDR3 is TGTGCCAGCAGCATCTATACTAGCGGCGGAGAGACCCAGTACTTC. It translates to CASSIYTSGGETQYF.

The V gene is TRBV28, the J gene TRBJ1-4; 7 bases match TRBD1. The junction had 10 bases not matched to a gene; V was cut back by 5 bases and J by 4 bases. This CDR3 is 16 amino acids long. The germline V gene has CDR1 MDHEN and CDR2 SYDVKM. CDR3 amino acids: CASSRSGTAFNEKLFF. CDR3 DNA sequence: TGTGCCAGCAGTAGATCGGGGACAGCGTTTAATGAAAAACTGTTTTTT.